Below, 25 T cell receptor beta chains from the same sample are listed, as sequenced in a study of blood T cell repertoires in COVID-19. Here immunoSEQ multiplex PCR was the method, and the copy in TCRdb shows in-frame clones only, minus some. The sample contains roughly 250,000 clones, 75% to 90% of which appear only once. Input material: PBMCs or T cells enriched from blood (not recorded which). The receptors were sampled from a woman in her forties who had been exposed to COVID-19.

This chain connects TRBV5-8 to TRBJ1-1; D is possibly TRBD1 (5 bases). Trimming shortened V by 1 base and J by 7 bases, and 11 bases separated the two germline ends. Germline CDR1 is SGHTS and CDR2 is YDEGEE. The length of the CDR3 is 13 residues. Here the CDR3 reads CASSLLMGGEAFF. The DNA for the CDR3 is TGTGCCAGCAGCTTGCTTATGGGGGGTGAAGCTTTCTTT.

CDR3 protein: CATSRSPWTSGDKVTQYF. CDR3 nucleotides: TGTGCCACCAGCAGATCCCCTTGGACTAGCGGAGATAAGGTTACGCAGTATTTT. The V gene is TRBV15, the J gene TRBJ2-3; 10 nucleotides line up with TRBD2. Trimming removed 2 bases from V and 8 bases from J; junction bases left unmatched: 16. Germline CDR1 is LNHNV and CDR2 is YYDKDF (reference sequence). The CDR3 extends over 18 amino acids.

The genes are TRBV7-8 and TRBJ1-1; TRBD1 aligns across 9 bases. The CDR3 sequence is 16 residues long. Germline CDR1 is SGHVS and CDR2 is FQNEAQ. With V trimmed by 4 bases and J by 0 bases, 6 bases remained unmatched. CDR3 protein: CASSSRQGGVNTEAFF. Written as DNA, the CDR3 is TGTGCCAGCAGCTCGAGACAGGGGGGGGTGAACACTGAAGCTTTCTTT.

The chain joins TRBV12-3 or TRBV12-4 to TRBJ1-2; D is uncertain. V was cut by 3 bases and J by 7 bases, with 12 bases left in between. The CDR3 consists of 13 residues. The CDR3 bases are TGTGCCAGCAGTTTTCGACAAACCGGTGGCTACACCTTC. Protein: CASSFRQTGGYTF.

This clone appeared once. The rearrangement uses TRBV11-2 and TRBJ1-2, with D possibly TRBD1 on 5 matching bases. The germline V gene has CDR1 SGHAT and CDR2 FQNNGV. Trimming stripped 4 bases from V and 6 bases from J, with 12 bases between. The CDR3 covers 13 residues. The CDR3 DNA sequence: TGTGCCAGCAGCTCCCTGGGGCGGAATGGCTACACCTTC. Encoded protein: CASSSLGRNGYTF. Combining the CDR3 with reference TRBV11-2 and TRBJ1-2 gives the whole variable domain EAGVAQSPRYKIIEKRQSVAFWCNPISGHATLYWYQQILGQGPKLLIQFQNNGVVDDSQLPKDRFSAERLKGVDSTLKIQPAKLEDSAVYLCASSSLGRNGYTFGSGTRLTVV.

The CDR3 DNA sequence: TGTGCCAGCAGTCCAGGGGGCGAGGGAACTGAAGCTTTCTTT. Translating gives CASSPGGEGTEAFF. V is TRBV6-5 and J is TRBJ1-1; 8 bases align to TRBD1. Germline CDR1 is MNHEY and CDR2 is SVGAGI. The CDR3 extends over 14 amino acids. V lost 5 bases to trimming and J lost 5 bases; unmatched junction nucleotides: 7.

Note on this clone: A read error may produce the germline difference seen at one junction end. The rearrangement uses TRBV5-1 and TRBJ1-2; 8 positions match TRBD1. This CDR3 has 18 residues. In germline, CDR1 is SGHRS, CDR2 YFSETQ. CDR3 DNA sequence: TGTGCCAGCAGCTCCGACGGACAGGGCAGGCTCACTAACTATGGCTACACCTTC. Its translation is CASSSDGQGRLTNYGYTF.

The chain has TRBV3-1 (or the pseudogene TRBV3-2) and TRBJ1-2, with 7 nucleotides matching TRBD1. CDR3 length: 15 residues. J gave up 1 base and V 2 bases, and 4 bases lay outside the gene matches. Germline lookup yields CDR1 LGHDT and CDR2 YNNKEL (reference sequence). The CDR3 loop is CASSQRTGDNYGYTF. CDR3 bases: TGTGCCAGCAGCCAAAGGACAGGAGATAACTATGGCTACACCTTC.

The gene calls are TRBV10-1 and TRBJ1-1; D possibly corresponds to TRBD1 (5 bases). V gave up 6 bases and J gave up 0 bases, with 11 bases separating them. CDR1 WNHNN and CDR2 SYGVQD come from the germline V gene (reference sequence). The CDR3 contains 14 residues. The CDR3 here is CASRETAMNTEAFF. CDR3 bases: TGCGCCAGCAGGGAGACAGCAATGAACACTGAAGCTTTCTTT.

The V call is TRBV28, the J call TRBJ1-5, with D possibly TRBD1 on 6 matching bases. This CDR3 is 16 amino acids long. Germline CDR1 reads MDHEN; CDR2 reads SYDVKM. With 2 bases removed from V and 3 bases from J, the gap between germline ends came to 14 bases. Written as DNA, the CDR3 is TGTGCCAGCAGTTTACCCCCGGGACACTTCAATCAGCCCCAGCATTTT. It yields the protein CASSLPPGHFNQPQHF.

The chain is built from TRBV6-5 and TRBJ2-7, with D possibly matching TRBD2 (5 bases). V dropped 6 bases and J dropped 5 bases, with 11 bases sitting between them. Germline V gives CDR1 MNHEY, CDR2 SVGAGI. This CDR3 spans 12 amino acids. CDR3 sequence reads: CASSYTRDEQYF. CDR3 DNA: TGTGCCAGCAGCTACACGCGGGACGAGCAGTACTTC.

This chain connects TRBV27 to TRBJ1-5; possibly TRBD1 for D (5 bases). The CDR3 sequence is 15 residues long. Per the germline V gene, CDR1 is MNHEY and CDR2 is SMNVEV (reference sequence). V lost 2 bases and J lost 7, with 15 bases in between. The CDR3 DNA reads as TGTGCCAGCAGTTTAGATGGGGCGCGAGGCCAGCCCCAGCATTTT. Amino acids: CASSLDGARGQPQHF.

The genes are TRBV19 and TRBJ1-2; D may be TRBD1 (5 bases). Germline V gene data show CDR1 as LNHDA and CDR2 as SQIVND (reference sequence). This CDR3 is built from 14 residues. V shed 3 bases and J shed 6 bases, with 14 bases lying between them. CDR3 region: CASSMNRWGNGYTF. The CDR3 DNA sequence: TGTGCCAGTAGTATGAACAGGTGGGGCAATGGCTACACCTTC.

The V call is TRBV7-2, the J call TRBJ1-1; perhaps TRBD1 as D (6 bases). This CDR3 is 15 amino acids long. Germline V gives CDR1 SGHTA, CDR2 FQGNSA. Trimming took 8 bases from V and 1 from J, leaving 17 bases between them. This CDR3 is CASGPGGGQNTEAFF. The CDR3 DNA reads TGTGCCAGCGGCCCGGGGGGGGGACAGAACACTGAAGCTTTCTTT.

The V gene is TRBV2, the J gene TRBJ1-2; TRBD1 might be the D (5 bases). The germline V gene has CDR1 SNHLY and CDR2 FYNNEI. The CDR3 has 14 amino acids. Trimming removed 9 bases from V and 7 bases from J, with 21 bases in between. The CDR3 nucleotides read TGTGCCAGAAGAACAGCAGGGTCGGTCTCTGGCTACACCTTC. This codes for CARRTAGSVSGYTF.

CDR3: CASSLQLAEWGFREQYV. In DNA, the CDR3 is TGTGCCAGCAGTTTACAACTAGCGGAGTGGGGATTTCGGGAGCAGTACGTC. The chain carries TRBV28 and TRBJ2-7; 8 bases agree with TRBD2. The CDR3 spans 17 residues. CDR1 MDHEN and CDR2 SYDVKM come from the germline V gene. The V segment lost 2 bases and the J segment 7 bases; nucleotides outside the gene matches: 16.

The chain carries TRBV18 and TRBJ1-5; maybe TRBD1 (5 bases). Trimming left V 4 bases short and J 0 bases short, with 10 bases between. This CDR3 comprises 15 residues. Germline values: CDR1 KGHSH, CDR2 LQKENI. DNA of the CDR3: TGTGCCAGCTCACTCCTGACAGCTAGCAATCAGCCCCAGCATTTT. Protein sequence: CASSLLTASNQPQHF.

CDR3 nucleotide sequence: TGTGCCAGCAGCAAAGTTACTAGCTGCGAGCAGTACGTC. Translation: CASSKVTSCEQYV. J is TRBJ2-7 and V is TRBV21-1; TRBD2 is taken as the D call from the table, unchecked against the DNA. TRBV21-1 is listed as a pseudogene. CDR3 size: 13 residues.

The chain carries TRBV4-2 and TRBJ1-6; 8 bases match TRBD1. J was trimmed by 7 bases and V by 0 bases; bases with no gene match: 14. Germline assignment: CDR1 LGHNA and CDR2 YNFKEQ. The CDR3 contains 19 residues. CDR3 sequence: CASSQDPGGLGQENSPLHF. In DNA form, the CDR3 reads TGTGCCAGCAGCCAAGATCCTGGAGGACTGGGACAGGAGAATTCACCCCTCCACTTT.

J is TRBJ1-3 and V is TRBV7-9, with 8 bases identical to TRBD1. This CDR3 has 14 residues. Germline CDR1 and CDR2: SEHNR and FQNEAQ (reference sequence). V lost 5 bases and J lost 4; bases outside the gene matches: 4. The CDR3 protein is CASSLGTGGNTIYF. The CDR3 nucleotides read TGTGCCAGCAGCCTCGGGACAGGCGGAAACACCATATATTTT.

The chain employs TRBV7-2 and TRBJ2-2; D is possibly TRBD2 (5 bases). Germline V CDR1 and CDR2: SGHTA, FQGNSA. The V gene lost 8 bases and the J gene lost 7 bases, with 14 bases spanning the gap. The CDR3 is 13 amino acids. The CDR3 DNA sequence: TGTGCCAGCGGCGCGGGCCTGAACGGGGAGCTGTTTTTT. Translating it yields CASGAGLNGELFF.

The chain employs TRBV12-3 or TRBV12-4 and TRBJ1-1; D remains ambiguous. V lost 7 bases and J lost 1, with 10 bases in between. CDR3 size: 13 residues. The chain's CDR3 is CASTETPNTEAFF. In nucleotides, the CDR3 is TGTGCCAGCACAGAGACACCGAACACTGAAGCTTTCTTT.

This chain joins TRBV7-9 and TRBJ2-2; 9 nucleotides align to TRBD1. CDR1 and CDR2 (germline): SEHNR, FQNEAQ (reference sequence). The junction had 15 bases not matched to a gene; V was cut back by 4 bases and J by 6 bases. The CDR3 spans 18 residues. The CDR3 spells CASSSGEGGTGPPGELFF. The CDR3 coding sequence is TGTGCCAGCAGCTCAGGCGAGGGGGGGACAGGGCCTCCCGGGGAGCTGTTTTTT.

The chain joins TRBV11-3 to TRBJ2-3; D gene ambiguous. Trimming stripped 9 bases from V and 6 bases from J, with 16 bases between. Germline assignment: CDR1 SGHNT and CDR2 YENEEA. The CDR3 length is 13 residues. The CDR3 region is CASSQYRVDTQYF. CDR3 sequence (DNA): TGTGCCAGTTCTCAGTATCGGGTGGATACGCAGTATTTT.

CDR3 bases: TGTGCCAGTAGTTATCAGGGCGGGGGATACAATCAGCCCCAGCATTTT. Translated: CASSYQGGGYNQPQHF. This chain joins TRBV19 and TRBJ1-5, with a tentative D call TRBD1 (5 bases). Trimming shortened V by 5 bases and J by 3 bases, and 17 bases separated the two germline ends. Looked up from germline, CDR1 is LNHDA and CDR2 is SQIVND (reference sequence). CDR3 length: 16 residues.